The 2 T cell receptor beta chains below were found in one sample sequenced in a study of blood T cell repertoires in COVID-19. Using immunoSEQ multiplex PCR, the repertoire was profiled, and TCRdb retains in-frame clones only, with some absent. The table includes about 430,000 clones, 88% detected once. The sequencing sample was made of PBMCs or T cells enriched from blood (not recorded which). The receptors here all came from a woman younger than 45 with acute COVID-19.

The chain carries TRBV15 and TRBJ1-4; 9 nucleotides line up with TRBD1. Germline V gene lookup returns CDR1 LNHNV and CDR2 YYDKDF (reference sequence). After removal of 6 bases from V and 2 bases from J, the junction contained 13 bases not matched to a gene. The CDR3 runs to 18 residues. In DNA, the CDR3 is TGTGCCACCAGTACTCCGGGACAGGGAATTGGGACTAATGAAAAACTGTTTTTT. This translates into CATSTPGQGIGTNEKLFF.

The V gene is TRBV18, the J gene TRBJ1-5; D perhaps matches TRBD1 (6 bases). Germline values: CDR1 KGHSH, CDR2 LQKENI. The V and J ends lost 4 bases and 0 bases respectively, with 10 bases between them. CDR3 length: 15 amino acids. CDR3 DNA: TGTGCCAGCTCACAGGACAGCTATAGCAATCAGCCCCAGCATTTT. Its protein is CASSQDSYSNQPQHF. The entire variable domain, with the rest obtained from reference TRBV18 and TRBJ1-5, is as follows: NAGVMQNPRHLVRRRGQEARLRCSPMKGHSHVYWYRQLPEEGLKFMVYLQKENIIDESGMPKERFSAEFPKEGPSILRIQQVVRGDSAAYFCASSQDSYSNQPQHFGDGTRLSIL.